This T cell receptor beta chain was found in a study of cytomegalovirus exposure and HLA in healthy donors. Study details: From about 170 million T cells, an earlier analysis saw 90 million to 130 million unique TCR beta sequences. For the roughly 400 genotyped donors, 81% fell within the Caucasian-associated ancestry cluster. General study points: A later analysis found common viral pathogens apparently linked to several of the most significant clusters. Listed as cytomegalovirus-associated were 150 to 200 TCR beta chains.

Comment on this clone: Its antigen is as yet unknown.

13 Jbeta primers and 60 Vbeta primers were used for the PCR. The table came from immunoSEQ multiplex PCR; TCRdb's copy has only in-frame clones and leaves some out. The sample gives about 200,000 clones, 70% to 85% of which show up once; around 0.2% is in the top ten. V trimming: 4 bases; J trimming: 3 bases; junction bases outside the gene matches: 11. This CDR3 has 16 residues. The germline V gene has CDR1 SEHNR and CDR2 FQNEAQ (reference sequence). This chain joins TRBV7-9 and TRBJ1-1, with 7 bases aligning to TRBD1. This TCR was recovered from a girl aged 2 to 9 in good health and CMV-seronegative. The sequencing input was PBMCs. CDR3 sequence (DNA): TGTGCCAGCAGCTCAGGACAGGTCAAGATTTACACTGAAGCTTTCTTT. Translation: CASSSGQVKIYTEAFF.